This T cell receptor (beta chain) was observed in a study of vaccination and CD4 T cells after COVID-19 (dated by TCRdb to the early 2020s). Notes on the research overall: In the convalescent cohort there were six males and four females, among whom were two Hispanic individuals, seven Caucasians, two Asians and one multiracial person. Participants got two doses of the Pfizer-BioNTech BNT162b2 vaccine (n=8) or two doses of the Moderna mRNA-1273 vaccine (n=2). Post-COVID blood samples from convalescent patients were collected a median of roughly 100 days after diagnosis, with a range of roughly 35 to 161 days. The time from the second vaccine dose to post-vaccine blood sampling had a median of approximately 72 days and ranged from about 14 to 250 days. For stimulating the cultures, overlapping spike peptide pools were used, derived from SARS-CoV-2 as well as from the common cold coronaviruses HCoV-NL63, HCoV-OC43 and HCoV-229E. In control cultures, a CEFX viral epitope pool was used as positive control, an HIV-1 Nef peptide pool was used as negative control, or no peptide was added. In nine to eleven COVID-19 convalescent patients and a few infection-naive healthy vaccine recipients, researchers compared the spike-specific CD4+ TCR repertoire from before mRNA vaccination with the repertoire from after.

Results the study describes overall, beyond this receptor: Relatively few convalescent patients were included in the study, and early timepoints after natural infection were not analyzed. The median number of SARS-CoV-2-reactive clonotypes rose from around 20 after infection to around 40 after vaccination, but the change was not significant. In convalescent patients, a median roughly 85% of post-vaccine SARS-CoV-2-reactive clones were detected only after vaccination, and vaccine-specific priming was suggested by this finding. Nearly all vaccine-specific clones in convalescent patients (304 of 307) were mono-reactive for SARS-CoV-2 spike rather than cross-reactive with common cold coronaviruses.

The CDR3 spans 14 residues, from the cysteine through the phenylalanine. Only the CDR3 part of the read is kept: 42 bases, read in frame from the first base. The CDR1 and CDR2 encoded by the germline V gene (reference sequence) are SEHNR and FQNEAQ. V ends up 5 bases short and J 1 base short, with an unmatched junction base count of 4. This clonotype has a handful of counts. Its cognate antigen has yet to be identified. Base qualities were left out, and no much larger clone turns up one base away. Library creation used PCR. DNA from cultured CD4+ T cells was subjected to TCR sequencing with the Oncomine TCR Beta short-read assay at the Johns Hopkins FTIC core. Genomic DNA was extracted from the cultured CD4+ T cells with the QIAamp micro DNA kit. The Oncomine TCR Beta libraries from cultured CD4+ T cells were pooled using unique dual indexes and then sequenced on an Illumina iSeq 100. For the original study's pipeline: Non-productive sequences were filtered out, and CDR3s that did not start with C, did not end with F or W, or were shorter than 7 amino acids were discarded. The MANAFEST web application identified antigen-specific clonotypes by comparing peptide-stimulated wells against reference wells and other culture wells. Positive clones required FDR below 0.05, an odds ratio above 5, and productive frequency above 0.1% in at least two of three replicate wells. Clonotypes that were significantly expanded in both SARS-CoV-2 spike wells and at least one common cold coronavirus spike condition were defined as cross-reactive. Levenshtein distances (stringdist) and unrooted phylogenetic trees (ape) in R version 3.6.1 were used to assess CDR3 homology. TCRdb cleaned the public reads at Q25 with fastp, built clones with MiXCR and kept in-frame beta chains. Rows are combined by CDR3 protein, so each entry shows the most common genes and DNA. The V and J calls reflect TCRdb's pipeline rather than the authors' work. The sample data list some 23,000 distinct CDR3 sequences, and around 42% of these were observed just once. In total, the top ten clones hold approximately 19% of the sample.

The meaning of the sample's treatment or condition label: roughly 10-day PBMC culture with coronavirus spike peptide pools or control peptides (ViraFEST assay). The ViraFEST assay, used in the study, expanded antigen-specific T cells with peptide pools and then identified the expanded clonotypes through TCR sequencing. The absence of prior SARS-CoV-2 infection in healthy vaccine recipients was confirmed by negative nucleocapsid antibody tests before and after vaccination. PBMCs were cultured at 1.5 million to 2.5 million per well in IMDM supplemented with around 5.5% human AB serum and about 9.6 IU/ml IL-2, with about 10 ug/ml peptide pools added. Half of the culture medium was replaced with fresh IL-2-containing medium on days 3 and 7. Once the cells had been in culture for 10 days, the EasySep CD4+ T cell isolation kit was used to isolate CD4+ T cells by negative selection. Ficoll-Paque Plus gradient centrifugation was used to isolate PBMCs from whole blood, and the isolated PBMCs were then either used fresh or cryopreserved at -140C. Each culture condition was generally run in triplicate wells.

The chain couples TRBV7-9 to TRBJ2-5; 7 of the junction bases match TRBD1. The source of this sequence is a human donor who received a COVID-19 vaccine. The sample was CD4+ T cells from blood, cultured in vitro, taken before SARS-CoV-2 vaccination. The CDR3 protein: CASSLRDSQETQYF. At the DNA level, the sequence is TGTGCCAGCAGCCTCCGGGACAGCCAAGAGACCCAGTACTTC. Joined to the reference TRBV7-9 and TRBJ2-5 proteins, this CDR3 gives the full variable domain: DTGVSQNPRHKITKRGQNVTFRCDPISEHNRLYWYRQTLGQGPEFLTYFQNEAQLEKSRLLSDRFSAERPKGSFSTLEIQRTEQGDSAMYLCASSLRDSQETQYFGPGTRLLVL.